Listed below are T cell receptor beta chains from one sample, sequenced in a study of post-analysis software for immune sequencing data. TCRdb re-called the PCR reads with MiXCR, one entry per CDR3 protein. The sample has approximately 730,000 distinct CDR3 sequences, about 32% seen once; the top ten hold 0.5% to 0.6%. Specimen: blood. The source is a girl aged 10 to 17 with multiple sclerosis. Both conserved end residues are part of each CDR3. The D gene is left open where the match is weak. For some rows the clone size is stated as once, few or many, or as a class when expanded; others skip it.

TGTGCCATCGGGCCCAGCTACGAGCAGTACTTC CAIGPSYEQYF many . TRBJ2-7 TRBV10-3 11
TGTGCCAGCAGTGAAAACTTTTGGGACTCCTACAATGAGCAGTTCTTC CASSENFWDSYNEQFF . . TRBJ2-1 TRBV2 16
TGCAGCGTCCTGCGGTTGGCTAGCGGAGAGACCCAGTACTTC CSVLRLASGETQYF few TRBD2 TRBJ2-5 TRBV20-1 14
TGTGCCAGCAGTTACTTGGGACCGCGCACAGATACGCAGTATTTT CASSYLGPRTDTQYF few . TRBJ2-3 TRBV6-5 15
TGCAGTGCTAGCTCTGGACTAGCGGGGGGCGGAGATACGCAGTATTTT CSASSGLAGGGDTQYF few TRBD2 TRBJ2-3 TRBV20-1 16
TGTGCCAGCAGTTTTGAGAACGGGGATACGCAGTATTTT CASSFENGDTQYF . . TRBJ2-3 TRBV27 13
TGTGCCAGCAGTGAAGGTTGGGACAATCAGCCCCAGCATTTT CASSEGWDNQPQHF . . TRBJ1-5 TRBV6-1 14
TGTGCCAGCAGGGGGGTCGGGGAGTACAATTCACCCCTCCACTTT CASRGVGEYNSPLHF . . TRBJ1-6 TRBV28 15
TGCGCCAGCAGTGAGTCTGGGAGGACCGAGCAGTTCTTC CASSESGRTEQFF . . TRBJ2-1 TRBV10-1 13
TGTGCCAGCACCCTGGCGGGGCGGCGATACTCGGAAGCTTTCTTT CASTLAGRRYSEAFF . . TRBJ1-1 TRBV6-2/TRBV6-3 15
TGTGCCAGCAGTGAAGCGCGGCAGGGACCCCAGCATTTT CASSEARQGPQHF . . TRBJ1-5 TRBV6-1 13
TGCGCCAGCAGCCAAGTACATAGGTTGTATGAAAAACTGTTTTTT CASSQVHRLYEKLFF . . TRBJ1-4 TRBV4-3 15
TGTGCCAGCACCTTGGGGGTAGGGGAGCAGTTCTTC CASTLGVGEQFF . . TRBJ2-1 TRBV12-3/TRBV12-4 12
TGTGCCAGCAGCTCCCGTAGTGGGGACAGGGGTCCCAATGAGCAGTTCTTC CASSSRSGDRGPNEQFF many TRBD1 TRBJ2-1 TRBV7-2 17
TGCAGTGCTAGAGAGTACGGGTCCAGTTCGAAGCCCCAGCATTTT CSAREYGSSSKPQHF . . TRBJ1-5 TRBV20-1 15
TGTGCCAGCACGGGGCACTACGAGCAGTACTTC CASTGHYEQYF . . TRBJ2-7 TRBV6-1 11
TGCAGCGCCGGGGACAGGGGGCTGGGTCAGCCCCAGCATTTT CSAGDRGLGQPQHF . TRBD1 TRBJ1-5 TRBV29-1 14
TGCAGCGTTGAGCAGGCGGGTCTTATGACTGAAGCTTTCTTT CSVEQAGLMTEAFF once . TRBJ1-1 TRBV29-1 14
TGCAGTGCTAGAGTTTCGGGCCCTAGGGGTGGTCAGCCCCAGCATTTT CSARVSGPRGGQPQHF few . TRBJ1-5 TRBV20-1 16
TGCAGTGCTAGATTGACAGGGCGGAGGGAGACCCAGTACTTC CSARLTGRRETQYF . TRBD1 TRBJ2-5 TRBV20-1 14
TGTGCCAGCAGTGATATCCTAGCGGGAGCCTACAATGAGCAGTTCTTC CASSDILAGAYNEQFF . TRBD2 TRBJ2-1 TRBV6-2/TRBV6-3 16
TGTGTCAGCAGCGTAGTTGGGGACAGGCAAGAGACCCAGTACTTC CVSSVVGDRQETQYF . TRBD1 TRBJ2-5 TRBV9 15
TGTGCCAGCAGTTTACAGGGGGCGCTGGGAGGGACTGAAGCTTTCTTT CASSLQGALGGTEAFF . TRBD1 TRBJ1-1 TRBV12-3/TRBV12-4 16
TGCAGTGCGACAGGGGGCTCCCTAAAAGAGACCCAGTACTTC CSATGGSLKETQYF . TRBD1 TRBJ2-5 TRBV20-1 14
TGTGCCATCAGGGGAACAGGATACCCTGAAGCTTTCTTT CAIRGTGYPEAFF . . TRBJ1-1 TRBV10-3 13
TGTGCCAGCACCCTACGCATTCGGGACAGAGCTAACTATGGCTACACCTTC CASTLRIRDRANYGYTF . TRBD1 TRBJ1-2 TRBV28 17
TGTGCCACCATATCCGCGTCTCAAAGCCGAGGGCAGTTCTTC CATISASQSRGQFF . . TRBJ2-1 TRBV11-2 14
TGTGCCTACTCGACTAGCGGCGGGAGCACAGATACGCAGTATTTT CAYSTSGGSTDTQYF . TRBD2 TRBJ2-3 TRBV2 15
TGCAGTGCTCGGGGACAGGGGAACCAAGAGACCCAGTTCTTC CSARGQGNQETQFF . TRBD1 TRBJ2-1 TRBV20-1 14
TGTGCCAGCAGCCTCCGGGGACCCCCCTGGGAGCAGTACTTC CASSLRGPPWEQYF many . TRBJ2-7 TRBV7-2 14
TGCAGCGTTGCTGCTCCGGGACAGAGTTCCTACGAGCAGTACTTC CSVAAPGQSSYEQYF many TRBD1 TRBJ2-7 TRBV29-1 15
TGTGCCATCAGTGAGTCGACAGGGACCCGGGGGGAGGCCCAGTACTTC CAISESTGTRGEAQYF once . TRBJ2-5 TRBV10-3 16
TGTGCCAGCAGCCAGGGCGCGGGGTTTTATGGCTACACCTTC CASSQGAGFYGYTF few . TRBJ1-2 TRBV3-1 14
TGTGCCAGCGCGGGGCGGATTGACATCCAGACCCAGTACTTC CASAGRIDIQTQYF . . TRBJ2-5 TRBV7-2 14
TGCGCCAGCAGCTTGGCCGGTTTGGGCAGGATGAACACTGAAGCTTTCTTT CASSLAGLGRMNTEAFF . . TRBJ1-1 TRBV5-1 17
TGCAGCGTTGCCGTGGCAGATACGCAGTATTTT CSVAVADTQYF . . TRBJ2-3 TRBV29-1 11
TGTGCCAGCAGCGCCCGGGACGGGGGAGGCTACGAGCAGTACTTC CASSARDGGGYEQYF . . TRBJ2-7 TRBV9 15
TGTGCCAGCAGTTACTCGCGGGTGCGAGAAGAGACCCAGTACTTC CASSYSRVREETQYF few . TRBJ2-5 TRBV6-5 15
TGTGCCAGCAGAGGAGGCAGGGTAGGTTACGAGCAGTACTTC CASRGGRVGYEQYF . . TRBJ2-7 TRBV7-8 14
TGTGCCAGCACCCACACGGTAGGCCTGGAGCAGTTCTTC CASTHTVGLEQFF few . TRBJ2-1 TRBV2 13
TGCAGCGTTGTGGGAGCGGGATATGAGACCCAGTACTTC CSVVGAGYETQYF many TRBD2 TRBJ2-5 TRBV29-1 13
TGTGCCAGCAGTTTCCCGGTTGGGGCGGGAGAGACCCAGTACTTC CASSFPVGAGETQYF . . TRBJ2-5 TRBV12-3/TRBV12-4 15
TGTGCCAGCAGCGCTAGCGGGAGAGACTACAATGAGCAGTTCTTC CASSASGRDYNEQFF few TRBD2 TRBJ2-1 TRBV6-5 15
TGTGCCAGCAGGGGGGCAGGCCGGTCCTACGAGCAGTACTTC CASRGAGRSYEQYF . . TRBJ2-7 TRBV7-2 14
TGCAGTGCTGGCTCGGGGTTCACAGATACGCAGTATTTT CSAGSGFTDTQYF few . TRBJ2-3 TRBV20-1 13
TGCGCCAGCAGCCAAGGCTTTGCCCTCAGCTCCTACGAGCAGTACTTC CASSQGFALSSYEQYF few . TRBJ2-7 TRBV4-3 16
TGCGCCAGCAGCCAGCTGGTGGGAGGCCTACCTCTGGATACGCAGTATTTT CASSQLVGGLPLDTQYF few . TRBJ2-3 TRBV4-3 17
TGTGCCAGCAGCTTAGGGCGGGGGGTCATAGATACGCAGTATTTT CASSLGRGVIDTQYF few TRBD2 TRBJ2-3 TRBV7-2 15
TGTGCCAGCAGTTTAAGGCGGGACAATGAGCAGTTCTTC CASSLRRDNEQFF many . TRBJ2-1 TRBV27 13
TGCGCCAGCAGCCAAGAGTTGGGTCAGCCCCAGCATTTT CASSQELGQPQHF few . TRBJ1-5 TRBV4-3 13
TGTGCCAGCAGCTTAGGGGGACTACGGAACATTCAGTACTTC CASSLGGLRNIQYF few TRBD2 TRBJ2-4 TRBV7-2 14